The 2 T cell receptor beta chains listed next were all sequenced from one sample in a study of cytomegalovirus exposure and HLA in healthy donors (dated by TCRdb to about 2017). The library was produced with the immunoSEQ multiplex PCR assay. A mixture of 60 forward primers for TCR Vbeta segments and 13 reverse primers for TCR Jbeta segments was used in the multiplex PCR. TCRdb took over this immuneACCESS table, retaining in-frame rearrangements with V and J assigned. Such tables are incomplete; in checked studies, under half of the missing clones stem from an unresolved V gene, and the remainder is unexplained. Recorded for this sample are 90,000 to 140,000 clones; around 80% of them occurred a single time. The ten top clones hold about 5.3% of the sample. Sequenced sample: PBMCs. These TCRs come from a male donor in good health and CMV-seronegative.

This chain joins TRBV7-8 and TRBJ2-6, with a tentative D call TRBD1 (5 bases). V was shortened by 1 base and J by 1 base, with 23 bases between the two germline ends. CDR3 length: 21 residues. Germline values: CDR1 SGHVS, CDR2 FQNEAQ. The CDR3 spells CASSLEDRQGSFFSGANVLTF. For the CDR3, the DNA is TGTGCCAGCAGCTTAGAGGATAGGCAGGGATCCTTTTTTTCTGGGGCCAACGTCCTGACTTTC.

The genes are TRBV4-1 and TRBJ2-7; possible D gene TRBD1, 5 bases. The V end was cut by 6 bases, the J end by 3 bases, with 18 bases between. Germline values: CDR1 MGHRA, CDR2 YSYEKL. CDR3 size: 15 residues. CDR3 nucleotide sequence: TGCGCCAGCAGACCCATTTGGGGCCGACACTACGAGCAGTACTTC. It is translated as CASRPIWGRHYEQYF.